This T cell receptor beta chain comes out of a study of blood T cell repertoires in COVID-19 (dated by TCRdb to 2020 to 2022). In the study overall: The collaborator samples originated in the United States, Italy and Spain and spanned the acute and convalescent phases of COVID-19. The prospective study material was composed of cDNA or gDNA derived from T cells, B-cell-depleted T cells, or PBMCs. The dataset comprised deeply sampled blood TCRbeta repertoires from subjects exposed to, actively infected with, or recovered from COVID-19. The repertoires were made available in a free public database intended to serve as a resource for research on the immune response to SARS-CoV-2. Samples came from the ongoing ImmuneRACE study (first 160 participants) plus 1,254 subjects from 6 global collaborators. The sample metadata nearly always contained a de-identified subject ID, COVID-19 status, age in years and sex. Where available, HLA class I and class II types were obtained from metadata supplied by the sample provider rather than from assay-based typing.

Results the study describes overall, beyond this receptor: The amount of clinical and demographic metadata varied by source and participant and was provided uncurated.

Each collaborating institution followed its own protocols to collect whole blood in K2EDTA tubes. For TCRbeta analysis, collaborator samples were shipped as frozen whole blood, as isolated PBMCs, or as DNA extracted from either sample type. V and J are trimmed by 0 bases and 7 bases, and the gene matches miss 8 bases of the junction. CDR1 and CDR2, per the germline V gene, are SGHRS and YFSETQ. The CDR3 runs 15 residues from the cysteine to the phenylalanine. The sequence is cut down to CDR3 DNA, 45 bases in frame from base 1. TCRbeta CDR3 regions were amplified from genomic DNA using the immunoSEQ Assay, a bias-controlled multiplex PCR. The authors' pipeline ran thus. Nucleated cell counts per sample were estimated from amplification of reference gene primers within the assay. Sequence reads were collapsed and filtered to measure the absolute abundance of every unique TCRbeta CDR3 rearrangement. For each sample, productive Simpson clonality was calculated as the square root of Simpson's diversity index over productive rearrangements. Drawn from immuneACCESS, this table holds only the in-frame rearrangements with V and J called that TCRdb kept. Clones are partly lost; checked studies trace under half to an unresolved V gene and leave the rest unexplained. V and J calls and clone size are as listed in that table; D and trimming were resolved from the DNA. Across this sample there are 62,000 or so clones, with 80% to 90% seen only once. The ten largest account for around 4.5% of the sample.

Note on this clone: Its antigen remains undetermined. No base qualities exist here, and no much larger clone lies one base off it.

Sequenced sample: peripheral blood. This sequence uses TRBV5-1 and TRBJ2-7, and 9 bases in between align with TRBD2. This clonotype originated in a human donor in a cohort sampled during active COVID-19. The CDR3 protein sequence reads: CASSLAGAGGGEQYF. Read as DNA, the sequence is TGCGCCAGCAGCTTGGCCGGAGCGGGAGGCGGAGAGCAGTACTTC.